This TCR beta chain was sequenced in a study of metastatic and nonmetastatic thyroid tumors. About the research overall: Samples came from malignant and benign thyroid patients, and repertoires were compared across blood and tumor or nodule tissue.

No patient had received any treatment before thyroid surgery. Authors' analysis steps: It was from CDR3 differences across clinicopathological groups that a distant-metastasis classifier for papillary thyroid cancer was built. Using MiXCR, TCRdb re-called clones from the PCR reads. These V and J calls originate from TCRdb's pipeline instead of the authors' own analysis. The table has about 40,000 clones, 10% to 12% seen once. In its sample, this clone was seen many times. The antigen is not known. Study-wide findings and caveats: As reported, TCR beta diversity in blood and tumor was significantly higher in malignant thyroid tumors than in benign nodules.

CDR1 MNHEY and CDR2 SVGAGI come from the germline V gene. The ends were cut back, 2 bases at V and 8 bases at J, with 9 bases in the middle. The CDR3 extends over 13 amino acids. V usage is TRBV6-5 and J usage is TRBJ1-4; D is ambiguous. Sequencing input: blood. This TCR was sampled from a female donor with papillary thyroid cancer or a benign thyroid nodule (not recorded which). Some clones in this sample may be carry-over from other donors' samples. The CDR3 nucleotides read TGTGCCAGCAGTTACGGATTGCAAGAAAAACTGTTTTTT. As protein: CASSYGLQEKLFF.